This passage covers 8 T cell receptor beta chains from one sample sequenced in a study of blood T cell repertoires in COVID-19. Here immunoSEQ multiplex PCR was the method, and the copy in TCRdb shows in-frame clones only, minus some. The table shows roughly 60,000 clones, with over 85% occurring only once. The sequenced material came from peripheral blood. These receptors all stem from a human donor in a cohort sampled during active COVID-19.

The chain carries TRBV27 and TRBJ1-1; 11 bases fit TRBD1. CDR3 size: 14 residues. Germline CDR1 reads MNHEY; CDR2 reads SMNVEV (reference sequence). J lost 5 bases, V lost 4 bases, and 3 bases had no gene match. The CDR3 sequence is CASSWDRGGTEAFF. In DNA form, the CDR3 reads TGTGCCAGCAGTTGGGACAGGGGGGGGACTGAAGCTTTCTTT.

The CDR3 is CASSLGLAVYNEQFF. The CDR3 DNA reads as TGTGCCAGCAGCTTAGGACTAGCGGTTTACAATGAGCAGTTCTTC. The chain uses TRBV7-9 and TRBJ2-1, with TRBD2 identical over 9 bases. The germline V gene encodes CDR1 SEHNR and CDR2 FQNEAQ (reference sequence). V lost 1 base, J lost 4 bases, and 2 bases stayed unmatched. This CDR3 is built from 15 residues.

This chain links TRBV19 with TRBJ1-1; D ambiguous. Germline CDR1 is LNHDA and CDR2 is SQIVND (reference sequence). Trimming pared 5 bases from V and 0 bases from J, leaving 10 bases between. The CDR3 sequence is 14 residues long. CDR3 in amino acids: CASSVGPMNTEAFF. CDR3 DNA: TGTGCCAGTAGTGTAGGTCCAATGAACACTGAAGCTTTCTTT.

The chain recombines TRBV28 with TRBJ2-7, with D possibly being TRBD1 (6 bases). The V end was cut by 4 bases, the J end by 6 bases, with 25 bases between. Germline lookup yields CDR1 MDHEN and CDR2 SYDVKM. The CDR3 has 17 residues. The CDR3 is CASSSYRDSRPLGEQYF. DNA for the CDR3: TGTGCCAGCAGTTCGTACAGGGATAGTCGACCCCTAGGCGAGCAGTACTTC.

This chain joins TRBV7-6 and TRBJ2-1; 7 bases map to TRBD2. Looked up from germline, CDR1 is SGHVS and CDR2 is FNYEAQ. There are 16 residues in the CDR3. J was trimmed by 0 bases and V by 3 bases; bases with no gene match: 5. CDR3 amino acids: CASSLGGGNSYNEQFF. The CDR3 region has the DNA TGTGCCAGCAGCTTGGGCGGGGGTAACTCCTACAATGAGCAGTTCTTC.

J is TRBJ2-1 and V is TRBV7-3; no definite D call. Deletions cut 1 base from V and 0 bases from J, with 16 bases between. The CDR3 loop spans 18 amino acids. CDR1 and CDR2 (germline): SGHTA, FQGTGA. The CDR3 reads CASSLIGSLRSSYNEQFF. CDR3 nucleotides: TGTGCCAGCAGCTTAATCGGGTCCCTAAGGAGCTCCTACAATGAGCAGTTCTTC.

The chain couples TRBV24-1 to TRBJ2-5, with a weak D call TRBD1 (5 bases). Germline V gives CDR1 KGHDR, CDR2 SFDVKD. The V end was cut by 4 bases, the J end by 4 bases, with 18 bases between. This CDR3 spans 16 amino acids. The CDR3 here is CATSDSSRVTRETQYF. The CDR3 region has the DNA TGTGCCACCAGTGACTCGTCCAGGGTGACAAGAGAGACCCAGTACTTC.

The chain links TRBV5-5 to TRBJ2-7; 9 bases are a match to TRBD1. Germline assignment: CDR1 SGHKS and CDR2 YYEKEE (reference sequence). The V gene end was trimmed by 0 bases and the J gene end by 1 base; junction bases not matched to a gene: 2. The CDR3 sequence is 15 residues long. The CDR3 nucleotides are TGTGCCAGCAGCTTGGTGGGACAGGGATCCTACGAGCAGTACTTC. Translating it yields CASSLVGQGSYEQYF.